Listed below are T cell receptor beta chains from one sample, sequenced in a study of T cell responses to AZD1222 COVID-19 vaccine. Using immunoSEQ multiplex PCR, the repertoire was profiled, and TCRdb retains in-frame clones only, with some absent. The data contain over 110,000 clones, about 90% of them seen just once; the ten biggest clones take up about a tenth. This specimen consisted of peripheral blood, obtained 28 days after the second AZD1222 dose. The receptors shown here come from an adult who received the AZD1222 COVID-19 vaccine. Both conserved end residues are part of each CDR3. A D gene is named only where the DNA matches it firmly. Some rows mark clone size as missing; the rest say once, few, many or name a class of expanded clone.

-,TRBV6-5,TRBJ1-4,TRBD1,CASRDRVRGNEKLFF,TGTGCCAGCAGGGACAGGGTACGGGGGAATGAAAAACTGTTTTTT
-,TRBV9,TRBJ2-3,TRBD2,CASSVLAGGGNTQYF,TGTGCCAGCAGCGTACTCGCGGGGGGTGGAAATACGCAGTATTTT
few,TRBV14,TRBJ1-1,-,CASSQEPGFEAFF,TGTGCCAGCAGCCAAGAACCGGGGTTTGAAGCTTTCTTT
-,TRBV6-2/TRBV6-3,TRBJ2-4,-,CASSQDTFNIQYF,TGTGCCAGCAGTCAGGACACGTTCAACATTCAGTACTTC
few,TRBV18,TRBJ1-4,-,CASSPIGPGMTTNEKLFF,TGTGCCAGCTCACCGATTGGACCCGGGATGACAACTAATGAAAAACTGTTTTTT
-,TRBV4-1,TRBJ1-5,-,CASSHTRLRGGDQPQHF,TGCGCCAGCAGCCATACACGGCTGCGGGGAGGAGATCAGCCCCAGCATTTT
-,TRBV4-1,TRBJ1-6,-,CASSQGAQFNSPLHF,TGCGCCAGCAGCCAAGGGGCACAGTTTAATTCACCCCTCCACTTT
-,TRBV5-6,TRBJ2-7,TRBD2,CASSIGRVNEQYF,TGTGCCAGCAGCATCGGGAGGGTCAACGAGCAGTACTTC
-,TRBV18,TRBJ1-2,TRBD1,CASSPGQGYGYTF,TGTGCCAGCTCACCCGGACAGGGCTATGGCTACACCTTC
few,TRBV30,TRBJ1-2,-,CARRANTDLYGYTF,TGTGCCCGCAGAGCTAACACGGACCTTTATGGCTACACCTTC
-,TRBV12-5,TRBJ1-2,-,CASGPTVANYGYTF,TGTGCTAGTGGTCCTACGGTGGCTAACTATGGCTACACCTTC
-,TRBV7-6,TRBJ1-6,-,CASSLEPGVTYNSPLHF,TGTGCCAGCAGCTTAGAACCGGGGGTAACCTATAATTCACCCCTCCACTTT
-,TRBV6-5,TRBJ1-3,-,CASRSQGVSGNTIYF,TGTGCCAGCAGGTCACAGGGCGTCTCTGGAAACACCATATATTTT
-,TRBV5-1,TRBJ1-5,-,CASSLRRGGVYSNQPQHF,TGCGCCAGCAGCTTGAGGCGAGGAGGGGTCTATAGCAATCAGCCCCAGCATTTT
-,TRBV11-1,TRBJ2-7,-,CASSSRVRSYEQYF,TGTGCCAGCAGCTCTAGGGTGCGCTCCTACGAGCAGTACTTC
-,TRBV9,TRBJ2-5,-,CASSANSPETQYF,TGTGCCAGCAGCGCGAATAGTCCTGAGACCCAGTACTTC
-,TRBV13,TRBJ1-1,-,CASRAGSEAFF,TGTGCCAGCAGAGCGGGCTCTGAAGCTTTCTTT
-,TRBV7-9,TRBJ2-1,-,CASSLRGENEQFF,TGTGCCAGCAGCTTGAGGGGAGAGAATGAGCAGTTCTTC
-,TRBV3-1/TRBV3-2,TRBJ1-2,-,CASTSRAGGNGYTF,TGTGCCAGCACCTCAAGGGCCGGGGGCAATGGCTACACCTTC
once,TRBV10-3,TRBJ2-3,-,CAISEMIGRSDTQYF,TGTGCCATCAGTGAAATGATCGGCCGATCAGATACGCAGTATTTT
once,TRBV24-1,TRBJ1-2,TRBD1,CATSDLGTDMGLYGYTF,TGTGCCACCAGTGATTTAGGGACAGACATGGGTTTATATGGCTACACCTTC
-,TRBV7-2,TRBJ2-7,TRBD1,CASSLLAGGYEQYF,TGTGCCAGCAGCTTATTAGCAGGGGGCTACGAGCAGTACTTC
-,TRBV5-8,TRBJ1-2,-,CATGARDGSFRGYTF,TGTGCCACCGGGGCCCGGGACGGCTCTTTTCGGGGCTACACCTTC
-,TRBV2,TRBJ1-1,-,CASRIQVLNTEAFF,TGTGCCAGCAGGATACAGGTGTTGAACACTGAAGCTTTCTTT
-,TRBV7-8,TRBJ2-2,-,CASSFGGLTGELFF,TGTGCCAGCAGCTTCGGGGGGCTCACCGGGGAGCTGTTTTTT
-,TRBV3-1/TRBV3-2,TRBJ1-2,TRBD1,CASSQTTGTGANGYTF,TGTGCCAGCAGCCAGACTACCGGGACAGGGGCCAATGGCTACACCTTC
-,TRBV4-3,TRBJ1-2,-,CASSQDRGLGGYTF,TGCGCCAGCAGCCAAGATCGGGGATTGGGGGGCTACACCTTC
-,TRBV6-5,TRBJ1-2,-,CASSYSSYYGYTF,TGTGCCAGCAGTTACTCGTCCTATTATGGCTACACCTTC
once,TRBV2,TRBJ1-4,-,CASSRGQARAVGEKLFF,TGTGCCAGCTCCCGTGGGCAGGCGAGGGCGGTAGGCGAAAAACTGTTTTTT
-,TRBV20-1,TRBJ1-1,-,CSPSDGTEAFF,TGCAGCCCTAGCGACGGCACTGAAGCTTTCTTT
-,TRBV21-1,TRBJ2-7,-,CASSNWEGARSGYF,TGTGCCAGCAGCAATTGGGAGGGAGCCCGGAGTGGGTACTTC
medium-sized,TRBV10-1,TRBJ1-4,-,CASSESGEPEEKLFF,TGCGCCAGCAGTGAGTCGGGGGAACCGGAGGAAAAACTGTTTTTT
once,TRBV24-1,TRBJ2-1,-,CATSDATGTYNEQFF,TGTGCCACCAGTGACGCTACAGGGACCTACAATGAGCAGTTCTTC
-,TRBV3-1/TRBV3-2,TRBJ2-7,-,CASSQVGQPYEQYF,TGTGCCAGCAGCCAAGTAGGGCAGCCCTACGAGCAGTACTTC
once,TRBV4-2,TRBJ1-1,-,CASSFTTANTEAFF,TGTGCCAGCAGCTTTACGACAGCGAACACTGAAGCTTTCTTT
-,TRBV2,TRBJ1-5,-,CASGDGQYSNQPQHF,TGTGCCAGCGGCGACGGACAATATAGCAATCAGCCCCAGCATTTT
-,TRBV10-2,TRBJ2-1,-,CASSEGYSSYNEQFF,TGCGCCAGCAGTGAAGGCTATAGCTCCTACAATGAGCAGTTCTTC
-,TRBV27,TRBJ1-3,-,CASSSGGRAGNTIYF,TGTGCCAGCAGTTCGGGTGGCAGGGCTGGAAACACCATATATTTT
-,TRBV18,TRBJ1-3,-,CASSFPGTYSGNTIYF,TGTGCCAGCTCATTCCCGGGGACTTACTCTGGAAACACCATATATTTT
-,TRBV7-6,TRBJ2-3,TRBD2,CASSRGLAGGTDTQYF,TGTGCCAGCAGCCGAGGACTAGCGGGGGGCACAGATACGCAGTATTTT
-,TRBV28,TRBJ2-5,-,CASSRLDDQETQYF,TGTGCCAGCAGCAGACTCGACGACCAAGAGACCCAGTACTTC
once,TRBV6-5,TRBJ2-3,-,CASSQGLRTDTQYF,TGTGCCAGCAGTCAGGGCCTCCGCACAGATACGCAGTATTTT
-,TRBV5-8,TRBJ1-2,-,CASSAKNNYGYTF,TGTGCCAGCAGCGCTAAAAATAACTATGGCTACACCTTC
-,TRBV19,TRBJ1-1,-,CASSDRQQNTEAFF,TGTGCCAGTAGTGACCGACAGCAGAACACTGAAGCTTTCTTT
-,TRBV5-1,TRBJ1-1,-,CASSFTTAMNTEAFF,TGCGCCAGCAGCTTCACGACAGCGATGAACACTGAAGCTTTCTTT
-,TRBV12-3/TRBV12-4,TRBJ2-6,-,CASDQPGANVLTF,TGTGCCAGCGATCAACCTGGGGCCAACGTCCTGACTTTC
-,TRBV19,TRBJ1-3,-,CASQIGVSGNTIYF,TGTGCCAGTCAGATTGGGGTCTCTGGAAACACCATATATTTT
-,TRBV4-1,TRBJ1-4,-,CASSQGLRATNEKLFF,TGCGCCAGCAGCCAAGGGCTCAGAGCAACTAATGAAAAACTGTTTTTT
-,TRBV4-3,TRBJ2-1,TRBD2,CASSQPSGGNEQFF,TGCGCCAGCAGCCAGCCTAGCGGGGGAAATGAGCAGTTCTTC
-,TRBV19,TRBJ2-7,TRBD2,CASSPRTSGGIEQYF,TGTGCCAGTAGTCCGCGGACTAGCGGTGGGATTGAGCAGTACTTC
-,TRBV6-4,TRBJ2-1,-,CASSDSRFGVRQFF,TGTGCCAGCAGTGACTCGCGTTTTGGGGTACGGCAGTTCTTC
-,TRBV2,TRBJ1-2,-,CASSDGDDIYGYTF,TGTGCCAGCAGTGACGGGGACGATATCTATGGCTACACCTTC
-,TRBV28,TRBJ1-1,-,CASSSYSTRGTEAFF,TGTGCCAGCAGTTCATATTCCACACGAGGGACTGAAGCTTTCTTT
-,TRBV9,TRBJ1-3,-,CASSNRTPLIFSGNTIYF,TGTGCCAGCAGCAACCGGACACCGCTGATTTTCTCTGGAAACACCATATATTTT
-,TRBV7-3,TRBJ1-6,-,CASSPDAGEDSPLHF,TGTGCCAGCAGCCCCGACGCGGGGGAAGATTCACCCCTCCACTTT